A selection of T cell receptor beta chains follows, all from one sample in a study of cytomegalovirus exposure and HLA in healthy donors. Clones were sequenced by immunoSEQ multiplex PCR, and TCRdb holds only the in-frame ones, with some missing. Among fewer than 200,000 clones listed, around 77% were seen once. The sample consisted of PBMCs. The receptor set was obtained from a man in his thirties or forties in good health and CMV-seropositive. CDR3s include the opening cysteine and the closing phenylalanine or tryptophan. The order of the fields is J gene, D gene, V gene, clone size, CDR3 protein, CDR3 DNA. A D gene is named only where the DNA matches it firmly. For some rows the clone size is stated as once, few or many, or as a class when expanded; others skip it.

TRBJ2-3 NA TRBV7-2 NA CASSPPDAAVSDTQYF TGTGCCAGCAGCCCCCCCGACGCAGCGGTGTCAGATACGCAGTATTTT
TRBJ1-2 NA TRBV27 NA CASSLSQSNYGYTF TGTGCCAGCAGTTTATCACAGAGTAACTATGGCTACACCTTC
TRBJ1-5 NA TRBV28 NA CASSSPIGTGNTPQHF TGTGCCAGCAGTTCACCTATTGGCACAGGGAACACGCCCCAGCATTTT
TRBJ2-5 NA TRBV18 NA CASSPPAGQETQYF TGTGCCAGCTCACCACCGGCAGGACAAGAGACCCAGTACTTC
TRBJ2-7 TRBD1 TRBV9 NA CASSQRTGSFYEQYF TGTGCCAGCAGCCAGAGGACAGGGAGCTTCTACGAGCAGTACTTC
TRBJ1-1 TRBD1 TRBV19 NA CASIGTGAGSAFF TGTGCCAGTATTGGGACAGGGGCGGGCTCAGCTTTCTTT
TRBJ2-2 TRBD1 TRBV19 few CASSTGQGATGELFF TGTGCCAGTAGTACTGGACAGGGGGCCACCGGGGAGCTGTTTTTT
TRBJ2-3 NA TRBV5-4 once CASSLGRGARVLDTQYF TGTGCCAGCAGCTTAGGACGGGGGGCTAGAGTATTAGATACGCAGTATTTT
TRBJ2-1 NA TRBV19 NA CASASGLRRGEQFF TGTGCCAGTGCATCGGGACTCCGGCGCGGTGAGCAGTTCTTC
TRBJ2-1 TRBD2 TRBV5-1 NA CASSLALADSYNEQFF TGCGCCAGCAGCTTGGCACTAGCGGACTCCTACAATGAGCAGTTCTTC
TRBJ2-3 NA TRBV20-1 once CSARGLDTQYF TGCAGTGCCCGAGGGCTAGATACGCAGTATTTT
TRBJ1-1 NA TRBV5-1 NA CASSLVRGQNTEAFF TGCGCCAGCAGCTTGGTTCGCGGTCAGAACACTGAAGCTTTCTTT
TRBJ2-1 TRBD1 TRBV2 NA CASSAGQGVDEQFF TGTGCCAGCAGTGCGGGACAGGGGGTTGATGAGCAGTTCTTC
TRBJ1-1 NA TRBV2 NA CASTELQGGAEAFF TGTGCCAGCACCGAGCTTCAGGGTGGGGCTGAAGCTTTCTTT
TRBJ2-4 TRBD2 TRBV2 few CASKRGLAGGNIQYF TGTGCCAGCAAGAGGGGACTAGCGGGCGGGAACATTCAGTACTTC
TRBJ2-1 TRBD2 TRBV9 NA CASSVDPQRGEQFF TGTGCCAGCAGCGTAGATCCCCAGCGGGGTGAGCAGTTCTTC
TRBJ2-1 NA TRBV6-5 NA CASSQTYSSYNEQFF TGTGCCAGCAGCCAGACTTATAGCTCCTACAATGAGCAGTTCTTC
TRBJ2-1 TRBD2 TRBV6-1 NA CASSDGLAGTLGEQFF TGTGCCAGCAGTGATGGACTAGCGGGGACCTTAGGTGAGCAGTTCTTC
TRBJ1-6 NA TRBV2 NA CASRGATGSPLHF TGTGCCAGCAGGGGGGCAACTGGATCACCCCTCCACTTT
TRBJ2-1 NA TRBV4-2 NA CASSQIESPYNEQFF TGTGCCAGCAGCCAAATAGAAAGCCCCTACAATGAGCAGTTCTTC
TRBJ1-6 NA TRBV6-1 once CASSEFMTEDGSPLHF TGTGCCAGCAGTGAGTTTATGACGGAGGACGGTTCACCCCTCCACTTT
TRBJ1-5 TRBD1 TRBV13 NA CASSLGGTGGQPQHF TGTGCCAGCAGCTTAGGGGGGACAGGGGGTCAGCCCCAGCATTTT
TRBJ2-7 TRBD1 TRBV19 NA CASSTTDRASYEQYF TGTGCCAGTAGTACTACCGACAGGGCCTCCTACGAGCAGTACTTC
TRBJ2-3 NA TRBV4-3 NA CASSREIGTDTQYF TGCGCCAGCAGCCGGGAGATTGGCACAGATACGCAGTATTTT